The 24 T cell receptor beta chains listed next were all sequenced from one sample in a study of blood T cells in healthy people across ages. It was with a sample-barcoded 5' primer and a J-beta primer mix that a second PCR of roughly 6 to 11 cycles was run. One entry per CDR3 protein results from TCRdb running MiXCR on the 5' RACE reads. The sample yields 1.5 million to 2 million distinct CDR3 sequences, about 39% seen once. Specimen: blood. The receptors come from a human donor in good health.

The rearrangement joins TRBV28 to TRBJ2-4, with no clear D. Trimming shortened V by 1 base and J by 4 bases, and 2 bases separated the two germline ends. Germline values: CDR1 MDHEN, CDR2 SYDVKM. The CDR3 covers 12 residues. The CDR3 region has the DNA TGTGCCAGCAGTTTATTTAAAAACATTCAGTACTTC. The encoded protein is CASSLFKNIQYF.

CDR3 bases: TGTGCCAGCGGCCGGCGGGTTCCTTCCTATGATACGCAGTATTTT. The encoded protein is CASGRRVPSYDTQYF. The J gene is TRBJ2-3, the V gene TRBV2, with D perhaps matching TRBD2 (5 bases). The germline gives CDR1 SNHLY, CDR2 FYNNEI. Trimming took 8 bases from V and 6 from J, leaving 21 bases between them. The CDR3 runs to 15 residues. The whole variable domain, remainder taken from reference TRBV2 and TRBJ2-3, is EPEVTQTPSHQVTQMGQEVILRCVPISNHLYFYWYRQILGQKVEFLVSFYNNEISEKSEIFDDQFSVERPDGSNFTLKIRSTKLEDSAMYFCASGRRVPSYDTQYFGPGTRLTVL.

V usage is TRBV12-3 or TRBV12-4 and J usage is TRBJ2-1, with 10 nucleotides matching TRBD2. CDR3 length: 15 residues. V was pared by 5 bases and J by 8 bases, with 9 bases of the junction left unmatched. The CDR3 loop reads CASSPLAGSWDEQFF. The CDR3 DNA is TGTGCCAGCAGTCCACTAGCGGGGTCGTGGGATGAGCAGTTCTTC.

The count of this clonotype is one. CDR3 region: CAISESRTNEKLFF. In DNA, the CDR3 is TGTGCCATCAGTGAATCTAGAACTAATGAAAAACTGTTTTTT. The chain recombines TRBV10-3 with TRBJ1-4; D gene ambiguous. CDR1 ENHRY and CDR2 SYGVKD come from the germline V gene. The V gene lost 3 bases and the J gene lost 1 base, with 6 bases spanning the gap. The CDR3 loop spans 14 amino acids.

The rearrangement links TRBV6-2 or TRBV6-3 to TRBJ1-2; 7 nucleotides match TRBD1. V lost 6 bases and J lost 0; bases outside the gene matches: 10. The germline CDR1 and CDR2 sequences are MNHEY and SVGEGT. There are 16 residues in the CDR3. The CDR3 bases are TGTGCCAGCAGCTATCTCCTGACAGGGACTAACTATGGCTACACCTTC. It yields the protein CASSYLLTGTNYGYTF.

This clonotype was detected only a few times. This chain joins TRBV29-1 and TRBJ2-1; no reliable D call. The CDR3 totals 14 residues. Looked up from germline, CDR1 is SQVTM and CDR2 is ANQGSEA. The V end lost 0 bases, the J end lost 6 bases, and 12 bases lay between the germline ends. As DNA, the CDR3 is TGCAGCGTTGAAGATCAGATCATTATCAATGAGCAGTTCTTC. It codes for CSVEDQIIINEQFF.

V and J are TRBV7-2 and TRBJ1-2; D is unclear. Germline CDR1 and CDR2: SGHTA and FQGNSA. The CDR3 spans 14 residues. The V gene lost 5 bases and the J gene lost 8 bases, with 18 bases spanning the gap. The CDR3 nucleotides read TGTGCCAGCAGCCGTTCGGGTCTGGAGCGGGGCTACACCTTC. Its protein product is CASSRSGLERGYTF. Variable domain in full (rest from reference TRBV7-2 and TRBJ1-2): GAGVSQSPSNKVTEKGKDVELRCDPISGHTALYWYRQSLGQGLEFLIYFQGNSAPDKSGLPSDRFSAERTGGSVSTLTIQRTQQEDSAVYLCASSRSGLERGYTFGSGTRLTVV.

This clonotype was seen a few times. The germline gene is not matched at one end of the junction; a read error may be the cause. The chain recombines TRBV20-1 with TRBJ2-5; 9 nucleotides align to TRBD1. Germline CDR1 is DFQATT and CDR2 is SNEGSKA (reference sequence). The length of the CDR3 is 13 residues. The CDR3 loop reads CSGPTGGLETQYF. DNA of the CDR3: TGCAGTGGCCCGACAGGGGGTTTGGAGACTCAGTACTTC.

As DNA, the CDR3 is TGTGCCAGCTCCCCGTCCCGGCGTCGGCAAGAGACCCAGTACTTC. Residues: CASSPSRRRQETQYF. J is TRBJ2-5 and V is TRBV2, with D unclear. V gave up 8 bases and J gave up 2 bases, with 18 bases separating them. CDR3 size: 15 residues. Germline values: CDR1 SNHLY, CDR2 FYNNEI. Full variable domain (outside the CDR3, taken from reference TRBV2 and TRBJ2-5): EPEVTQTPSHQVTQMGQEVILRCVPISNHLYFYWYRQILGQKVEFLVSFYNNEISEKSEIFDDQFSVERPDGSNFTLKIRSTKLEDSAMYFCASSPSRRRQETQYFGPGTRLLVL.

The chain joins TRBV7-2 to TRBJ2-1, with D perhaps matching TRBD1 or TRBD2 (6 bases each). CDR3 length: 16 residues. V was shortened by 5 bases and J by 8 bases, with 22 bases between the two germline ends. Germline CDR1 and CDR2: SGHTA and FQGNSA. CDR3 region: CASSGRGLGASYEQFF. For the CDR3, the DNA is TGTGCCAGCAGCGGTCGGGGGCTAGGAGCTTCTTATGAGCAGTTCTTC.

This sequence joins TRBV6-5 and TRBJ1-2; D ambiguous. Germline V gene data show CDR1 as MNHEY and CDR2 as SVGAGI. The CDR3 has 14 residues. Trimming stripped 5 bases from V and 4 bases from J, with 14 bases between. CDR3 in DNA: TGTGCCAGCAGTAAGAACACAGAGTGCTATGGCTACACCTTC. This encodes CASSKNTECYGYTF.

This clonotype has only a few counts. This chain uses TRBV5-8 with TRBJ1-5; D unresolved. The CDR3 runs to 11 residues. The germline gives CDR1 SGHTS, CDR2 YDEGEE. The germline V and J ends were trimmed by 5 bases and 4 bases, with 4 bases remaining between them. The CDR3 region is CASRKNQPQHF. DNA of the CDR3: TGTGCCAGCAGGAAAAATCAGCCCCAGCATTTT. Combining the CDR3 with reference TRBV5-8 and TRBJ1-5 gives the whole variable domain EAGVTQSPTHLIKTRGQQATLRCSPISGHTSVYWYQQALGLGLQFLLWYDEGEERNRGNFPPRFSGRQFPNYSSELNVNALELEDSALYLCASRKNQPQHFGDGTRLSIL.

V gene TRBV7-8 combines with J gene TRBJ1-2, with unresolved D. The CDR3 consists of 15 residues. V lost 1 base and J 1 base, leaving 10 bases between the germline ends. The germline V gene has CDR1 SGHVS and CDR2 FQNEAQ. As DNA, the CDR3 is TGTGCCAGCAGCTTAGAGGGCAGCCTTAACTATGGCTACACCTTC. This translates into CASSLEGSLNYGYTF. The full variable domain, in which reference TRBV7-8 and TRBJ1-2 provide the parts outside the CDR3, is GAGVSQSPRYKVAKRGQDVALRCDPISGHVSLFWYQQALGQGPEFLTYFQNEAQLDKSGLPSDRFFAERPEGSVSTLKIQRTQQEDSAVYLCASSLEGSLNYGYTFGSGTRLTVV.

The chain couples TRBV5-4 to TRBJ1-2; D is ambiguous. Germline loops: CDR1 SGHNT, CDR2 YYREEE (reference sequence). The CDR3 has 11 amino acids. V dropped 4 bases and J dropped 7 bases, with 8 bases sitting between them. CDR3 in DNA: TGTGCCAGCAGCGGTAATCGTGGCTACACCTTC. Encoded protein: CASSGNRGYTF.

This chain joins TRBV7-3 and TRBJ2-1; 8 bases line up with TRBD2. Trimming took 0 bases from V and 12 from J; bases not matched to a gene: 13. The germline gives CDR1 SGHTA, CDR2 FQGTGA. The CDR3 length is 16 residues. The CDR3 loop is CASSLTPSGGRYGQFF. DNA for the CDR3: TGTGCCAGCAGCTTAACCCCCAGCGGGGGTCGGTATGGGCAGTTCTTC.

A word on this clonotype: At one end, the junction sequence differs from germline, possibly due to a read error. The CDR3 DNA reads TGTGCCTGCAGCCAAGACCCCGGGACAGGGGGCTTCGACGAGCAGTACTTC. Its translation: CACSQDPGTGGFDEQYF. The chain has TRBV4-2 and TRBJ2-7; 12 bases are shared with TRBD1. This CDR3 is built from 17 residues. CDR1 is LGHNA, CDR2 YNFKEQ, per germline.

The chain carries TRBV15 and TRBJ2-3, with TRBD2 matching over 9 bases. After removal of 0 bases from V and 12 bases from J, the junction contained 16 bases not matched to a gene. This CDR3 is built from 17 residues. CDR1 and CDR2 (germline): LNHNV, YYDKDF (reference sequence). This CDR3 is CATSRDRSGGRQETQYF. DNA for the CDR3: TGTGCCACCAGCAGAGATCGGAGCGGGGGGCGACAAGAGACCCAGTATTTT.

Concerning this clonotype itself: A read error may produce the germline difference seen at one junction end. The genes are TRBV5-1 and TRBJ1-2; 7 bases map to TRBD1. The CDR3 is made up of 14 amino acids. From germline, CDR1 is SGHRS and CDR2 YFSETQ. Here the CDR3 reads CAGSLGQPVYGYTF. Here the CDR3 DNA reads TGCGCCGGCAGCTTGGGACAGCCTGTCTATGGCTACACCTTC.

The gene calls are TRBV29-1 and TRBJ1-2, with TRBD1 as a possible D gene (5 bases). This CDR3 is built from 15 residues. In germline, CDR1 is SQVTM, CDR2 ANQGSEA. V shed 2 bases and J shed 2 bases, with 15 bases lying between them. The CDR3 loop reads CSVEPGDFGNYGYTF. Written as DNA, the CDR3 is TGCAGCGTTGAACCGGGGGACTTTGGCAACTATGGCTACACCTTC.

J is TRBJ2-5 and V is TRBV13; D not certain. Germline-derived CDR1 and CDR2 are PRHDT and FYEKMQ (reference sequence). The CDR3 extends over 13 amino acids. The V end lost 2 bases, the J end lost 5 bases, and 9 bases lay between the germline ends. CDR3: CASSLKPGETQYF. CDR3 nucleotide sequence: TGTGCCAGCAGCTTAAAGCCCGGGGAGACCCAGTACTTC.

This clonotype was seen a few times. The rearrangement links TRBV9 to TRBJ2-7; D uncertain. Germline values: CDR1 SGDLS, CDR2 YYNGEE. The CDR3 covers 14 residues. V was cut by 0 bases and J by 3 bases, with 10 bases left in between. DNA of the CDR3: TGTGCCAGCAGCGTAGAATGGGGTGGCTACGAGCAGTACTTC. It yields the protein CASSVEWGGYEQYF.

The V gene is TRBV12-3 or TRBV12-4, the J gene TRBJ2-5; D gene ambiguous. CDR3 length: 14 amino acids. Trimming shortened V by 2 bases and J by 0 bases, and 7 bases separated the two germline ends. The CDR3 nucleotides are TGTGCCAGCAGTTTAATGTCTTACCAAGAGACCCAGTACTTC. Amino acids: CASSLMSYQETQYF.

V gene TRBV4-2 combines with J gene TRBJ2-7; 8 bases are shared with TRBD2. V lost 0 bases to trimming and J lost 2 bases; unmatched junction nucleotides: 6. Looked up from germline, CDR1 is LGHNA and CDR2 is YNFKEQ. This CDR3 has 16 amino acids. The CDR3 spells CASSQDETSGAYEQYF. The DNA of the CDR3 is TGTGCCAGCAGCCAAGATGAAACTAGCGGAGCCTACGAGCAGTACTTC.

The chain is built from TRBV12-3 or TRBV12-4 and TRBJ2-5, with D maybe TRBD2 (5 bases). This CDR3 is built from 15 residues. The germline V and J ends were trimmed by 7 bases and 5 bases, with 20 bases remaining between them. The CDR3 DNA sequence: TGTGCCAGCATCTCTTCCCTACTAGTGGGGGAGACCCAGTACTTC. Encoded protein: CASISSLLVGETQYF.